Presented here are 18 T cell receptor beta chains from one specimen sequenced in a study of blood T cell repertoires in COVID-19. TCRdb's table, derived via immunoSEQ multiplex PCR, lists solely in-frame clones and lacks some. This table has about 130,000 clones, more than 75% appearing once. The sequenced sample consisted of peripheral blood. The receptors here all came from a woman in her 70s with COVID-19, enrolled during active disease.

CDR3 loop: CASSTNLPGQEGYTF. In nucleotides, the CDR3 is TGTGCCAGTAGTACCAACTTACCGGGACAAGAAGGCTACACCTTC. This chain connects TRBV19 to TRBJ1-2, with D possibly matching TRBD1 (6 bases). CDR1 and CDR2 from the germline V gene are LNHDA and SQIVND (reference sequence). The CDR3 covers 15 residues. Trimming took off 4 bases at V and 8 bases at J, with 20 bases between the two ends.

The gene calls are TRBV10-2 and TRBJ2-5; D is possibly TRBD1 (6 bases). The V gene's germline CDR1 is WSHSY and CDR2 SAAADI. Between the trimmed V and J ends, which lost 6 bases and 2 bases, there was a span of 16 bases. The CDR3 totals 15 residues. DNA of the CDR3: TGCGCCAGCAGGGACTGGACAGTGGGGCAAGAGACCCAGTACTTC. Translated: CASRDWTVGQETQYF.

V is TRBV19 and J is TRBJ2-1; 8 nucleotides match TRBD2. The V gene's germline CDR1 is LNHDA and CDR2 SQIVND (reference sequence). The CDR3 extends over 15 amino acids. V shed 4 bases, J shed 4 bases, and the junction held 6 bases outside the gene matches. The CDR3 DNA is TGTGCCAGTAGTACCCACGGGGGGGGGTACAATGAGCAGTTCTTC. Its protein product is CASSTHGGGYNEQFF.

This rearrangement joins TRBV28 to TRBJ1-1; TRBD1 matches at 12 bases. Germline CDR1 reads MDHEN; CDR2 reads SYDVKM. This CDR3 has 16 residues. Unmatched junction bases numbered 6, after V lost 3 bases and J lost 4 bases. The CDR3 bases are TGTGCCAGCAGTTTTTGGGGACAGGGGGCGATCACTGAAGCTTTCTTT. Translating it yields CASSFWGQGAITEAFF.

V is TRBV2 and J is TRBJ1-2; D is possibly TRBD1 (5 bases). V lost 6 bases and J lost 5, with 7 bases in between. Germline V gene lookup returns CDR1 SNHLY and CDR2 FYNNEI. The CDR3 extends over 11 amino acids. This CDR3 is CASSGGYGYTF. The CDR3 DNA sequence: TGTGCCAGCAGCGGGGGGTATGGCTACACCTTC.

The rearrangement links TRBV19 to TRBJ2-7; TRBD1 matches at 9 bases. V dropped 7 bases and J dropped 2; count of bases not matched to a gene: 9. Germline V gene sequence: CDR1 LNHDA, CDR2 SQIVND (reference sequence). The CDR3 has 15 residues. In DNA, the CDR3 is TGTGCCAGTAAGGGAGGACAGGGGCCGACCTACGAGCAGTACTTC. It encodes CASKGGQGPTYEQYF.

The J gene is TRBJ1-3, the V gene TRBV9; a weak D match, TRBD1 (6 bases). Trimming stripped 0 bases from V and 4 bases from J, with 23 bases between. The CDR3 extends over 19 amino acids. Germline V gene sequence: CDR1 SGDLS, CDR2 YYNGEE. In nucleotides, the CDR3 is TGTGCCAGCAGCGTAGAGCCAGGGGTTTGGCCGGGTTCCGGAAACACCATATATTTT. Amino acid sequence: CASSVEPGVWPGSGNTIYF.

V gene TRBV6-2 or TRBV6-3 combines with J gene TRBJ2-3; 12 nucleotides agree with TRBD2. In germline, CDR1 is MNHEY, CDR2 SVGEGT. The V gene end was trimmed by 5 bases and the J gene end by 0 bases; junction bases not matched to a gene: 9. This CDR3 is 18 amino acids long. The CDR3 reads CASSRLAGGSISTDTQYF. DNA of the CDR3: TGTGCCAGCAGTCGGCTAGCGGGGGGGAGCATTAGCACAGATACGCAGTATTTT.

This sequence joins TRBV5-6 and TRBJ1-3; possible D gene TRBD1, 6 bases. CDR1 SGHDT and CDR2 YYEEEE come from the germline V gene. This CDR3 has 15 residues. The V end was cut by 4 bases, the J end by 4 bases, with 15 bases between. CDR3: CASSALQGVGNTIYF. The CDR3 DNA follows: TGTGCCAGCAGCGCCCTACAGGGTGTAGGAAACACCATATATTTT.

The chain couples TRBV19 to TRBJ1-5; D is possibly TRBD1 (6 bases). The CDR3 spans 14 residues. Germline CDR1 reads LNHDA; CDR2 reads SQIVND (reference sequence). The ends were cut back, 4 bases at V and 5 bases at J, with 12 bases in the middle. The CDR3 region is CASSKQGSDQPQHF. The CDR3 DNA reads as TGTGCCAGTAGTAAACAGGGCTCGGATCAGCCCCAGCATTTT.

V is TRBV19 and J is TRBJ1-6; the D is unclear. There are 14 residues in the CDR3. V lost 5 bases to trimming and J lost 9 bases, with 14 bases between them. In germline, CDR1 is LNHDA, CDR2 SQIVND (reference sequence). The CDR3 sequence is CASSSDRGSSPLHF. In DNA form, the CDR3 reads TGTGCCAGTAGTTCGGACCGTGGGAGTTCACCCCTCCACTTT.

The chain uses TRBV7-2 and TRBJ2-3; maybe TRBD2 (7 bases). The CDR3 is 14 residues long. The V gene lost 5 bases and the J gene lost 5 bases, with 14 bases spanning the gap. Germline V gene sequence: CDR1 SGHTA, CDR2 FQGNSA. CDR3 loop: CASSPWGGRDTQYF. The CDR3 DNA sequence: TGTGCCAGCAGCCCCTGGGGGGGCAGAGATACGCAGTATTTT.

CDR3 in amino acids: CSVGFRAGHEQFF. Written as DNA, the CDR3 is TGCAGCGTTGGTTTCAGGGCGGGGCATGAGCAGTTCTTC. V gene TRBV29-1 combines with J gene TRBJ2-1, with a weak D call TRBD2 (6 bases). The germline CDR1 and CDR2 sequences are SQVTM and ANQGSEA. The V and J ends lost 4 bases and 8 bases respectively, with 15 bases between them. There are 13 residues in the CDR3.

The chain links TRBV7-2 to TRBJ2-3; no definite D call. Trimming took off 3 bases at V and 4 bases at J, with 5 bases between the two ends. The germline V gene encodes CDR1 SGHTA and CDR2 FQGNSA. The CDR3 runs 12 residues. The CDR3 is CASSFISDTQYF. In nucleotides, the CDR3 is TGTGCCAGCAGCTTTATCTCAGATACGCAGTATTTT.

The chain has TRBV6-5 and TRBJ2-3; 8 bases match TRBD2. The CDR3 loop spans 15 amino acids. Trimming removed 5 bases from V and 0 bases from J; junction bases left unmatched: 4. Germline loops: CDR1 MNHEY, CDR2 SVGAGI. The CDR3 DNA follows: TGTGCCAGCAGTCCACTAGCGGCAAGCACAGATACGCAGTATTTT. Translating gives CASSPLAASTDTQYF.

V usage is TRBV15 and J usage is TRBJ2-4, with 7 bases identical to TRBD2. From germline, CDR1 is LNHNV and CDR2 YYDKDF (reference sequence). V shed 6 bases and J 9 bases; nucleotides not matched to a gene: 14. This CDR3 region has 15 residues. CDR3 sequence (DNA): TGTGCCACCAGTCCCGAGGGAGGGAAGGGAGGCATTCAGTACTTC. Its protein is CATSPEGGKGGIQYF. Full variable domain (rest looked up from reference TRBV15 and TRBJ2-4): DAMVIQNPRYQVTQFGKPVTLSCSQTLNHNVMYWYQQKSSQAPKLLFHYYDKDFNNEADTPDNFQSRRPNTSFCFLDIRSPGLGDTAMYLCATSPEGGKGGIQYFGAGTRLSVL.

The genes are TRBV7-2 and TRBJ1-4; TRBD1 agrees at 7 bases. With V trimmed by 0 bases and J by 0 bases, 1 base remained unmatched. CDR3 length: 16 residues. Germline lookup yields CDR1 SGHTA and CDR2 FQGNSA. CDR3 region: CASSLAQGATNEKLFF. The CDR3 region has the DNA TGTGCCAGCAGCTTAGCCCAGGGGGCAACTAATGAAAAACTGTTTTTT.

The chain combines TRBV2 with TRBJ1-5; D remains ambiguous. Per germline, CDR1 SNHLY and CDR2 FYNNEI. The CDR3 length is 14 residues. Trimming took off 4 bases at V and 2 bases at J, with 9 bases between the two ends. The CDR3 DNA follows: TGTGCCAGCAGTGGAGGGAACGGCAATCAGCCCCAGCATTTT. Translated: CASSGGNGNQPQHF.